These 22 T cell receptor beta chains originate from one sample sequenced in a study of cytotoxic CD8 clonotypes in ibrutinib-treated CLL. Sequencing was performed with immunoSEQ multiplex PCR; in TCRdb, only in-frame clones are kept and a portion is missing. The sample shows under 200,000 clones, under 90% of them seen only once. Material: PBMCs, obtained after 24 months of ibrutinib treatment. These receptors were collected from a human donor with chronic lymphocytic leukemia.

The chain couples TRBV7-2 to TRBJ2-2; D is uncertain. Germline V gene sequence: CDR1 SGHTA, CDR2 FQGNSA. Trimming took 4 bases from V and 4 from J, leaving 16 bases between them. This CDR3 region has 16 residues. CDR3 region: CASSSVRWSGTGELFF. The DNA of the CDR3 is TGTGCCAGCAGCTCCGTAAGGTGGTCGGGCACCGGGGAGCTGTTTTTT.

The chain links TRBV7-9 to TRBJ1-2, with a weak D call TRBD1 (5 bases). This CDR3 has 14 residues. V lost 4 bases and J 5 bases, leaving 14 bases between the germline ends. The V gene's germline CDR1 is SEHNR and CDR2 FQNEAQ (reference sequence). CDR3 sequence reads: CASSWGPGWYGYTF. The DNA of the CDR3 is TGTGCCAGCAGCTGGGGACCTGGGTGGTATGGCTACACCTTC.

CDR3 residues: CASSLRDTQYF. As DNA, the CDR3 is TGCGCCAGCAGCTTAAGAGATACGCAGTATTTT. The V gene is TRBV5-1, the J gene TRBJ2-3; D remains ambiguous. The CDR3 has 11 residues. Trimming took 2 bases from V and 5 from J, leaving 3 bases between them. CDR1 and CDR2 (germline): SGHRS, YFSETQ.

By share, this clone counts as medium-sized (0.01 to 0.1%). This sequence joins TRBV28 and TRBJ2-7; tentative D call: TRBD1 (6 bases). The CDR3 sequence is 12 residues long. V lost 4 bases and J lost 6, with 10 bases in between. The germline V gene has CDR1 MDHEN and CDR2 SYDVKM. CDR3 amino acids: CASSSTGREQYF. CDR3 sequence (DNA): TGTGCCAGCAGTTCCACAGGGCGCGAGCAGTACTTC.

The gene calls are TRBV2 and TRBJ2-1; D is possibly TRBD1 (6 bases). This CDR3 is built from 14 residues. The V gene's germline CDR1 is SNHLY and CDR2 FYNNEI. Trimming cost V 5 bases and J 7 bases, with 15 bases left between them. The CDR3 here is CASSYRETNNEQFF. CDR3 in DNA: TGTGCCAGCAGTTACAGGGAGACGAATAATGAGCAGTTCTTC.

The chain couples TRBV9 to TRBJ2-2; 9 bases agree with TRBD2. Germline CDR1 SGDLS, CDR2 YYNGEE. This CDR3 is built from 16 residues. The V gene end was trimmed by 3 bases and the J gene end by 7 bases; junction bases not matched to a gene: 10. Here the CDR3 DNA reads TGTGCCAGCAGCGGAGGTTTAGCGGGAGTGAACGGGGAGCTGTTTTTT. As protein: CASSGGLAGVNGELFF.

The V and J genes are TRBV27 and TRBJ1-1; no reliable D call. The length of the CDR3 is 16 residues. Germline V gene data show CDR1 as MNHEY and CDR2 as SMNVEV (reference sequence). Trimming took 4 bases from V and 6 from J, leaving 21 bases between them. In DNA, the CDR3 is TGTGCCAGCAGTTCCCTCCCCCTGGCAGGCCCGCCTGAAGCTTTCTTT. Amino acids: CASSSLPLAGPPEAFF.

The chain joins TRBV5-6 to TRBJ2-6, with D maybe TRBD1 (6 bases). The CDR3 is 16 amino acids. Germline V gene lookup returns CDR1 SGHDT and CDR2 YYEEEE. V gave up 1 base and J gave up 0 bases, with 8 bases separating them. CDR3 coding DNA: TGTGCCAGCAGCTTGTGGACAGCCTCTGGGGCCAACGTCCTGACTTTC. It yields the protein CASSLWTASGANVLTF.

V is TRBV2 and J is TRBJ2-1; D may be TRBD2 (6 bases). Trimming took 2 bases from V and 15 from J, leaving 26 bases between them. CDR3 length equals 16 residues. Germline CDR1 SNHLY, CDR2 FYNNEI. The CDR3 DNA follows: TGTGCCAGCAGTGAACCTCCCCTCGGGCATCCGAGCGGGTGGTTCTTC. Protein sequence: CASSEPPLGHPSGWFF.

The rearrangement uses TRBV28 and TRBJ2-1; TRBD2 matches 9 bases. This CDR3 is 13 amino acids long. V gave up 6 bases and J gave up 15 bases; unmatched junction bases: 12. Germline V gene lookup returns CDR1 MDHEN and CDR2 SYDVKM. CDR3 sequence (DNA): TGTGCCAGCAGGAAACTTAGCGGGGGAGGCTCGTTCTTC. It specifies CASRKLSGGGSFF.

The chain employs TRBV6-5 and TRBJ2-4; TRBD2 is a possible D gene (6 bases). V lost 7 bases, J lost 7 bases, and 17 bases lay in between. Germline CDR1 reads MNHEY; CDR2 reads SVGAGI. The CDR3 extends over 14 amino acids. CDR3 bases: TGTGCCAGCACCCCAGCGGGCCCAAGGAACATTCAGTACTTC. Residues: CASTPAGPRNIQYF.

The chain joins TRBV6-1 to TRBJ1-4, with a possible D match to TRBD1 (5 bases). V was trimmed by 2 bases and J by 7 bases, leaving 20 bases between them. The CDR3 consists of 17 residues. The germline V gene has CDR1 MNHNS and CDR2 SASEGT. The CDR3 DNA reads as TGTGCCAGCAGTGAAAAAATGGGCACGGGGCCAGCTGAAAAACTGTTTTTT. Its translation: CASSEKMGTGPAEKLFF.

The rearrangement uses TRBV5-4 and TRBJ1-4; D ambiguous. The germline V and J ends were trimmed by 0 bases and 4 bases, with 4 bases remaining between them. Per germline, CDR1 SGHNT and CDR2 YYREEE (reference sequence). This CDR3 is 13 amino acids long. CDR3 sequence: CASSLDSNEKLFF. For the CDR3, the DNA is TGTGCCAGCAGCTTGGACAGTAATGAAAAACTGTTTTTT.

J is TRBJ1-1 and V is TRBV13; TRBD1 might be the D (5 bases). The CDR3 covers 18 residues. The V and J ends lost 5 bases and 2 bases respectively, with 24 bases between them. Germline CDR1 and CDR2: PRHDT and FYEKMQ (reference sequence). The chain's CDR3 is CASSPVGFGTFSNTEAFF. CDR3 bases: TGTGCCAGCAGCCCCGTTGGTTTCGGGACCTTTTCTAACACTGAAGCTTTCTTT.

The chain carries TRBV10-3 and TRBJ1-4, with no clear D. V lost 3 bases and J lost 0, with 5 bases in between. CDR3 length: 14 amino acids. The germline CDR1 and CDR2 sequences are ENHRY and SYGVKD. CDR3 nucleotides: TGTGCCATCAGTGAAGGTCCAACTAATGAAAAACTGTTTTTT. This codes for CAISEGPTNEKLFF.

The chain combines TRBV11-1 with TRBJ1-1; no clear D. V lost 5 bases and J lost 1, with 17 bases in between. The CDR3 covers 16 residues. Germline CDR1 is SGHAT and CDR2 is FQDESV (reference sequence). Written as DNA, the CDR3 is TGTGCCAGCAGCCAGAGGTCATGGTCCGCGAACACTGAAGCTTTCTTT. Amino acids: CASSQRSWSANTEAFF.

The chain links TRBV18 to TRBJ2-3; D not resolved. The CDR3 is 15 residues long. The germline gives CDR1 KGHSH, CDR2 LQKENI. Trimming cost V 3 bases and J 5 bases, with 15 bases left between them. CDR3 in DNA: TGTGCCAGCTCACCGTTCGCTGGCCGAGGAGATACGCAGTATTTT. Protein product: CASSPFAGRGDTQYF.

This chain uses TRBV4-1 with TRBJ1-1; the D gene is possibly TRBD1 (5 bases). Trimming left V 8 bases short and J 0 bases short, with 13 bases between. CDR3 length equals 14 residues. Germline lookup yields CDR1 MGHRA and CDR2 YSYEKL. This CDR3 reads CASGTPGLNTEAFF. The CDR3 DNA sequence: TGCGCCAGCGGAACTCCGGGACTGAACACTGAAGCTTTCTTT.

V is TRBV19 and J is TRBJ2-7; possibly TRBD1 for D (7 bases). Germline-derived CDR1 and CDR2 are LNHDA and SQIVND (reference sequence). There are 15 residues in the CDR3. The V and J ends lost 3 bases and 0 bases respectively, with 12 bases between them. This chain's CDR3 is CASSMGQTSSYEQYF. Written as DNA, the CDR3 is TGTGCCAGTAGTATGGGACAGACTAGCTCCTACGAGCAGTACTTC.

This chain joins TRBV6-1 and TRBJ1-4; perhaps TRBD1 as D (5 bases). Germline V gives CDR1 MNHNS, CDR2 SASEGT. The germline V and J ends were trimmed by 5 bases and 8 bases, with 18 bases remaining between them. The CDR3 has 15 residues. The CDR3 bases are TGTGCCAGCAGTACCGAAGTGGGGACGGGGGAAAAACTGTTTTTT. Its translation is CASSTEVGTGEKLFF.

The chain carries TRBV6-5 and TRBJ1-2; the match to TRBD1 covers 10 bases. The germline V gene has CDR1 MNHEY and CDR2 SVGAGI. Trimming cost V 4 bases and J 4 bases; bases outside gene matches: 6. The CDR3 has 15 amino acids. The CDR3 region has the DNA TGTGCCAGCAGTTTCGGGGACAGGGGAAGCTATGGCTACACCTTC. Translation: CASSFGDRGSYGYTF.

The rearrangement uses TRBV2 and TRBJ1-1; unclear D gene. From germline, CDR1 is SNHLY and CDR2 FYNNEI. The length of the CDR3 is 11 residues. Trimming pared 5 bases from V and 11 bases from J, leaving 12 bases between. The CDR3 region is CASSIHSWAFF. The CDR3 nucleotides read TGTGCCAGCAGTATTCACTCCTGGGCTTTCTTT.